Below, 26 T cell receptor beta chains from the same sample are listed, as sequenced in a study of early T cells in non-severe SARS-CoV-2 infection. TCRdb reprocessed the 5' RACE reads via MiXCR and lists one record per CDR3 protein. Of roughly 90,000 distinct CDR3 sequences detected, 13% to 15% appear once; the ten largest clones hold around 5.8%. Input material: whole blood. The source of these receptors is an adult who was a healthcare worker with PCR-confirmed SARS-CoV-2 infection or an uninfected control (not recorded which).

This clonotype has just a few counts. The rearrangement links TRBV7-9 to TRBJ2-3; 7 bases line up with TRBD2. Unmatched junction bases numbered 7, after V lost 5 bases and J lost 2 bases. The CDR3 loop spans 15 amino acids. Germline V gene lookup returns CDR1 SEHNR and CDR2 FQNEAQ (reference sequence). The CDR3 spells CASSPPGRDTDTQYF. The CDR3 nucleotides read TGTGCCAGCAGCCCCCCGGGGAGGGACACAGATACGCAGTATTTT.

This clonotype was picked up a small number of times. This chain's CDR3 is CASSLVGGPEAFF. As DNA, the CDR3 is TGTGCCAGCAGCTTAGTAGGGGGTCCTGAAGCTTTCTTT. J is TRBJ1-1 and V is TRBV11-2, with a tentative D call TRBD1 (6 bases). The CDR3 is made up of 13 amino acids. Germline V gene lookup returns CDR1 SGHAT and CDR2 FQNNGV. V gave up 1 base and J gave up 6 bases, with 9 bases separating them.

The V gene is TRBV5-4, the J gene TRBJ1-2; D is possibly TRBD1 (5 bases). In germline, CDR1 is SGHNT, CDR2 YYREEE (reference sequence). The germline V and J ends were trimmed by 2 bases and 2 bases, with 13 bases remaining between them. The CDR3 has 15 residues. The CDR3: CASSLYSTANYGYTF. CDR3 DNA sequence: TGTGCCAGCAGCTTATACTCGACAGCGAACTATGGCTACACCTTC.

This rearrangement joins TRBV3-1 to TRBJ1-1; D not certain. Germline-derived CDR1 and CDR2 are LGHDT and YNNKEL (reference sequence). The CDR3 runs 16 residues. Trimming took off 0 bases at V and 1 base at J, with 12 bases between the two ends. The CDR3 sequence: CASSQEPGSPNTEAFF. CDR3 DNA sequence: TGTGCCAGCAGCCAAGAACCCGGGTCGCCGAACACTGAAGCTTTCTTT.

The rearrangement links TRBV7-6 to TRBJ2-7; no clear D gene. The length of the CDR3 is 12 residues. Trimming left V 4 bases short and J 7 bases short, with 11 bases between. CDR1 is SGHVS, CDR2 FNYEAQ, per germline. CDR3 DNA: TGTGCCAGCAGCTCCCTCGAGCTTGAGCAGTACTTC. Translated: CASSSLELEQYF.

The chain carries TRBV7-9 and TRBJ1-6; D ambiguous. Germline lookup yields CDR1 SEHNR and CDR2 FQNEAQ (reference sequence). V was shortened by 0 bases and J by 6 bases, with 6 bases between the two germline ends. The CDR3 runs 14 residues. The CDR3 loop is CASSLAVGNSPLHF. CDR3 bases: TGTGCCAGCAGCTTAGCCGTGGGTAATTCACCCCTCCACTTT. The whole variable domain, remainder taken from reference TRBV7-9 and TRBJ1-6, is DTGVSQNPRHKITKRGQNVTFRCDPISEHNRLYWYRQTLGQGPEFLTYFQNEAQLEKSRLLSDRFSAERPKGSFSTLEIQRTEQGDSAMYLCASSLAVGNSPLHFGNGTRLTVT.

A few counts support this clonotype. The rearrangement joins TRBV7-9 to TRBJ2-3, with D perhaps matching TRBD2 (7 bases). Looked up from germline, CDR1 is SEHNR and CDR2 is FQNEAQ (reference sequence). With 8 bases removed from V and 5 bases from J, the gap between germline ends came to 14 bases. The CDR3 consists of 13 residues. The CDR3 loop is CASVRGAGDTQYF. CDR3 sequence (DNA): TGTGCCAGCGTTCGGGGGGCTGGAGATACGCAGTATTTT.

This clonotype turned up a few times. The rearrangement uses TRBV7-9 and TRBJ1-3; no clear D gene. CDR3 size: 12 residues. V was shortened by 5 bases and J by 5 bases, with 7 bases between the two germline ends. Looked up from germline, CDR1 is SEHNR and CDR2 is FQNEAQ (reference sequence). The CDR3, as DNA: TGTGCCAGCAGCCACAAAAGAAACACCATATATTTT. Protein sequence: CASSHKRNTIYF.

J is TRBJ2-7 and V is TRBV19, with a tentative D call TRBD2 (6 bases). V dropped 3 bases and J dropped 1 base, with 7 bases sitting between them. In germline, CDR1 is LNHDA, CDR2 SQIVND (reference sequence). The CDR3 is 13 residues long. The CDR3 DNA reads as TGTGCCAGTAGTATGGAGGGATCCTACGAGCAGTACTTC. This sequence encodes CASSMEGSYEQYF.

The V and J genes are TRBV13 and TRBJ2-7; 9 bases agree with TRBD2. Germline values: CDR1 PRHDT, CDR2 FYEKMQ (reference sequence). The V gene end was trimmed by 6 bases and the J gene end by 0 bases; junction bases not matched to a gene: 6. The CDR3 length is 15 residues. The CDR3 DNA reads TGTGCCAGCAGTTCCGGGACTAGCTTCTCCTACGAGCAGTACTTC. Amino acid sequence: CASSSGTSFSYEQYF.

This chain uses TRBV9 with TRBJ2-1; 10 nucleotides line up with TRBD1. Germline V gives CDR1 SGDLS, CDR2 YYNGEE. The CDR3 length is 15 residues. Trimming at V came to 6 bases and at J to 8 bases, leaving 11 bases not matched to a gene. The CDR3 sequence is CASNLGQGGVDEQFF. CDR3 sequence (DNA): TGTGCCAGCAACTTAGGACAGGGGGGTGTTGATGAGCAGTTCTTC.

The table lists this clonotype with a few counts. The chain combines TRBV7-2 with TRBJ2-1; the D is unclear. The CDR3 consists of 15 residues. The V end lost 1 base, the J end lost 2 bases, and 9 bases lay between the germline ends. Germline assignment: CDR1 SGHTA and CDR2 FQGNSA. The CDR3 reads CASSLDYSTYNEQFF. In nucleotides, the CDR3 is TGTGCCAGCAGCTTAGATTACAGTACCTACAATGAGCAGTTCTTC.

This clonotype is a singleton in its sample. The chain uses TRBV20-1 and TRBJ1-2; no reliable D call. There are 13 residues in the CDR3. V was pared by 3 bases and J by 4 bases, with 12 bases between. Germline V gene sequence: CDR1 DFQATT, CDR2 SNEGSKA (reference sequence). CDR3 sequence (DNA): TGCAGTGCTAGCACAGCGTTGCCCTATGGCTACACCTTC. Translated, it gives CSASTALPYGYTF.

The rearrangement uses TRBV12-3 or TRBV12-4 and TRBJ1-2; the D gene is possibly TRBD1 (5 bases). The V gene lost 3 bases and the J gene lost 2 bases, with 7 bases spanning the gap. There are 13 residues in the CDR3. Written as DNA, the CDR3 is TGTGCCAGCAGTTTGGGGGAAAACTATGGCTACACCTTC. This translates into CASSLGENYGYTF.

This clonotype has ten or more counts. The rearrangement joins TRBV20-1 to TRBJ2-2; D possibly corresponds to TRBD1 (6 bases). Trimming pared 6 bases from V and 4 bases from J, leaving 15 bases between. The germline gives CDR1 DFQATT, CDR2 SNEGSKA (reference sequence). The CDR3 sequence is 14 residues long. CDR3 nucleotides: TGCAGTGCAGAGGGGGTCGCGGGCACCGGGGAGCTGTTTTTT. It specifies CSAEGVAGTGELFF.

This clonotype was seen more than once but under ten times. The chain carries TRBV11-2 and TRBJ2-6; 10 bases match TRBD1. The germline CDR1 and CDR2 sequences are SGHAT and FQNNGV. With 5 bases clipped from V and 1 base from J, the junction kept 5 bases outside the gene matches. The CDR3 runs 17 residues. CDR3: CASSKGQGKSGANVLTF. CDR3 nucleotide sequence: TGTGCCAGCAGCAAGGGACAGGGGAAATCTGGGGCCAACGTCCTGACTTTC.

This clonotype was detected ten times or more. The chain combines TRBV4-2 with TRBJ1-3, with D possibly matching TRBD1 (5 bases). CDR3 size: 17 residues. V lost 0 bases to trimming and J lost 4 bases, with 16 bases between them. Germline V CDR1 and CDR2: LGHNA, YNFKEQ. CDR3 protein: CASSQDPDSNSGNTIYF. In nucleotides, the CDR3 is TGTGCCAGCAGCCAAGATCCAGACAGCAACTCCGGAAACACCATATATTTT.

The chain combines TRBV20-1 with TRBJ1-1, with a possible D match to TRBD1 (6 bases). The CDR3 sequence is 14 residues long. The V and J ends lost 5 bases and 1 base respectively, with 14 bases between them. The V gene's germline CDR1 is DFQATT and CDR2 SNEGSKA (reference sequence). The CDR3 nucleotides read TGCAGTGCTGTACACAGGGAGGGGAACACTGAAGCTTTCTTT. Its protein product is CSAVHREGNTEAFF.

The sample holds a few counts of this clonotype. Written as DNA, the CDR3 is TGTGCCATCAGTGAGTCGGCAGGGAGCTATGGCTACACCTTC. Translating gives CAISESAGSYGYTF. The V call is TRBV10-3, the J call TRBJ1-2, with D perhaps matching TRBD1 (5 bases). The V gene lost 0 bases and the J gene lost 4 bases, with 9 bases spanning the gap. Germline CDR1 reads ENHRY; CDR2 reads SYGVKD. The CDR3 sequence is 14 residues long.

J is TRBJ2-5 and V is TRBV18, with D hard to call. The CDR3 is 14 residues long. Trimming pared 0 bases from V and 4 bases from J, leaving 9 bases between. The germline gives CDR1 KGHSH, CDR2 LQKENI. CDR3 residues: CASSPPSVGETQYF. CDR3 in DNA: TGTGCCAGCTCACCACCGAGTGTTGGAGAGACCCAGTACTTC.

This clonotype has a handful of counts. The chain has TRBV2 and TRBJ2-4; unclear D gene. The CDR3 runs 13 residues. V lost 5 bases and J 5 bases, leaving 10 bases between the germline ends. CDR1 and CDR2 (germline): SNHLY, FYNNEI. For the CDR3, the DNA is TGTGCCAGCAGTTCTGGGGATGAAAACATTCAGTACTTC. Its protein product is CASSSGDENIQYF.

The V gene is TRBV6-6, the J gene TRBJ2-2; D uncertain. The CDR3 is 14 amino acids. V gave up 6 bases and J gave up 4 bases, with 12 bases separating them. Germline loops: CDR1 MNHNY, CDR2 SVGAGI (reference sequence). CDR3 bases: TGTGCCAGCAGGACCCCCGCAGGCACCGGGGAGCTGTTTTTT. This gives the protein CASRTPAGTGELFF.

This CDR3 is CASSLSGSYNEQFF. CDR3 in DNA: TGTGCCAGCAGTTTGTCGGGCTCCTACAATGAGCAGTTCTTC. The rearrangement joins TRBV28 to TRBJ2-1; D is ambiguous. Between the trimmed V and J ends, which lost 3 bases and 0 bases, there was a span of 6 bases. The CDR3 runs 14 residues. Germline V gene sequence: CDR1 MDHEN, CDR2 SYDVKM. Using reference TRBV28 and TRBJ2-1 for the parts outside the CDR3, the full variable domain is DVKVTQSSRYLVKRTGEKVFLECVQDMDHENMFWYRQDPGLGLRLIYFSYDVKMKEKGDIPEGYSVSREKKERFSLILESASTNQTSMYLCASSLSGSYNEQFFGPGTRLTVL.

This clonotype was counted between two and nine times. The J gene is TRBJ2-3, the V gene TRBV7-2, with TRBD1 matching over 9 bases. The CDR3 contains 14 residues. V was pared by 4 bases and J by 8 bases, with 7 bases of the junction left unmatched. The germline gives CDR1 SGHTA, CDR2 FQGNSA. The CDR3 loop reads CASSSGNRGRTQYF. The CDR3 DNA reads as TGTGCCAGCAGCTCGGGAAACAGGGGGCGTACGCAGTATTTT.

This clonotype was observed a few times. The rearrangement joins TRBV28 to TRBJ1-1; unclear D gene. V was shortened by 8 bases and J by 1 base, with 14 bases between the two germline ends. The CDR3 is 14 residues long. The V gene's germline CDR1 is MDHEN and CDR2 SYDVKM. CDR3: CASPPQEKNTEAFF. For the CDR3, the DNA is TGTGCCAGCCCACCCCAGGAGAAGAACACTGAAGCTTTCTTT.

The chain recombines TRBV10-2 with TRBJ1-4; 8 nucleotides agree with TRBD1. CDR1 and CDR2 from the germline V gene are WSHSY and SAAADI. This CDR3 has 15 amino acids. V lost 2 bases and J lost 7; bases outside the gene matches: 6. The CDR3, as DNA: TGCGCCAGCAGTGAGGGACAGGGAGACGGTGAAAAACTGTTTTTT. Translated, it gives CASSEGQGDGEKLFF.